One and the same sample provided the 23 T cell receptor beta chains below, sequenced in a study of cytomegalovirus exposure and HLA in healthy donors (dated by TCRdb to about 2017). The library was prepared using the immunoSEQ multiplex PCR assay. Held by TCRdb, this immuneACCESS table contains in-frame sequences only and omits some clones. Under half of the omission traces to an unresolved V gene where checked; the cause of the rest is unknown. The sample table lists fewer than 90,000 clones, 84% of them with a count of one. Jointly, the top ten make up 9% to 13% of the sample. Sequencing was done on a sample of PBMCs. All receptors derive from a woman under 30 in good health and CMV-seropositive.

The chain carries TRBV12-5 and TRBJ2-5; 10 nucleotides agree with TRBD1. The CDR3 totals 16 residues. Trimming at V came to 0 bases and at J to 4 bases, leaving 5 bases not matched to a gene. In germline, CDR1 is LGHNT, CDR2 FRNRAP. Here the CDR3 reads CASGLVWTGGTETQYF. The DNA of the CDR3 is TGTGCTAGTGGTTTGGTTTGGACAGGGGGGACAGAGACCCAGTACTTC.

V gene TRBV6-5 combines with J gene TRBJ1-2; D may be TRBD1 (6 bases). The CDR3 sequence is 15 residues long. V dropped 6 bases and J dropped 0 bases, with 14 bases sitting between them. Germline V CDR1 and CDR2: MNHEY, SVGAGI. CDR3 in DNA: TGTGCCAGCAGCAACCGGGGACAAACTAACTATGGCTACACCTTC. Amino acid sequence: CASSNRGQTNYGYTF.

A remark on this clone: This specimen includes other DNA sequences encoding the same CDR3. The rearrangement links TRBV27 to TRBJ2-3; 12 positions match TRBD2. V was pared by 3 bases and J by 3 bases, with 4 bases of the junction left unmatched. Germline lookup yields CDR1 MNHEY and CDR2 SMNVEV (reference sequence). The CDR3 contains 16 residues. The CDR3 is CASSFLAGGLTDTQYF. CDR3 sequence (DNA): TGTGCCAGCAGTTTCCTAGCGGGGGGGCTAACAGATACGCAGTATTTT.

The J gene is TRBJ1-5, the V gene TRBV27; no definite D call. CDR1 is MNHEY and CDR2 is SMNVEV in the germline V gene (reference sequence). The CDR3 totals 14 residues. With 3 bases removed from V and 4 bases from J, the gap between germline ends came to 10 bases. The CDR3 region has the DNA TGTGCCAGCAGTTTTTCACCCAGGAATCAGCCCCAGCATTTT. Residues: CASSFSPRNQPQHF.

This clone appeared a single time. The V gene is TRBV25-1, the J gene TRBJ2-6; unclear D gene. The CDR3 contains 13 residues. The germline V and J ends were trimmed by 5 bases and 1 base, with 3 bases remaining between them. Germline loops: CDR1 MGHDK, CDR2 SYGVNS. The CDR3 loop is CASSRSGANVLTF. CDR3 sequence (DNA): TGTGCCAGCAGTCGGTCTGGGGCCAACGTCCTGACTTTC.

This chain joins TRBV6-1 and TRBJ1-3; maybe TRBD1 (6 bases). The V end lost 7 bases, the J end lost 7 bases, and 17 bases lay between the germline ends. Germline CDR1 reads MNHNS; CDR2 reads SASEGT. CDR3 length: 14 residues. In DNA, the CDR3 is TGTGCCAGCAATGCCGCGGCAGGGGATAACACCATATATTTT. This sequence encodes CASNAAAGDNTIYF.

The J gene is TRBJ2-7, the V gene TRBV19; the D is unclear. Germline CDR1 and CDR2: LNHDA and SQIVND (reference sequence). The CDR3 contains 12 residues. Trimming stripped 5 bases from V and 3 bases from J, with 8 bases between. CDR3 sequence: CASSVAGYEQYF. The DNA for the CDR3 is TGTGCCAGTAGTGTCGCCGGCTACGAGCAGTACTTC.

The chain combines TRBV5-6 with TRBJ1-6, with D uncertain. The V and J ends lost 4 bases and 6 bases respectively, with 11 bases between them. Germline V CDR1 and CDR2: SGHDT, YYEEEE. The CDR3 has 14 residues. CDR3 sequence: CASSRSQVNSPLHF. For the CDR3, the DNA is TGTGCCAGCAGCCGGTCGCAGGTTAATTCACCCCTCCACTTT.

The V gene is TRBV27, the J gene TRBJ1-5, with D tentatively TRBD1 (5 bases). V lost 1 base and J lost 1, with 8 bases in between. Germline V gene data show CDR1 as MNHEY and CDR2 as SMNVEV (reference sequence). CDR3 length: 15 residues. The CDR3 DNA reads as TGTGCCAGCAGTTTATATGGGGCGAGCAATCAGCCCCAGCATTTT. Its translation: CASSLYGASNQPQHF.

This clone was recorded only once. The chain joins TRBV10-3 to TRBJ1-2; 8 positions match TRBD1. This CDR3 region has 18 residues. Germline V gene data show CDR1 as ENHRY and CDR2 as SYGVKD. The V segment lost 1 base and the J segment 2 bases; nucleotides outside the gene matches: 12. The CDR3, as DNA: TGTGCCATCAGTGAGTTAAATCCAAGGACAGGGCGCAACTATGGCTACACCTTC. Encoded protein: CAISELNPRTGRNYGYTF.

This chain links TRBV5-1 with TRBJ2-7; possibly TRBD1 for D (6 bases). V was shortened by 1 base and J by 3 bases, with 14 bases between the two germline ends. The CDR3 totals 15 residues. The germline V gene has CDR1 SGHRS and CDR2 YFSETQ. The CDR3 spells CASSLSLGRGYEQYF. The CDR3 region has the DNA TGCGCCAGCAGCTTGAGCCTCGGCAGGGGCTACGAGCAGTACTTC.

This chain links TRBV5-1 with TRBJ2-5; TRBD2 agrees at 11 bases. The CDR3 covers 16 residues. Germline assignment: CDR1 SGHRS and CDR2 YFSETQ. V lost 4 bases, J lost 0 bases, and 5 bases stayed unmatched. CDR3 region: CASSLGTSGYQETQYF. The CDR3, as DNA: TGCGCCAGCAGCCTGGGGACTAGCGGATACCAAGAGACCCAGTACTTC.

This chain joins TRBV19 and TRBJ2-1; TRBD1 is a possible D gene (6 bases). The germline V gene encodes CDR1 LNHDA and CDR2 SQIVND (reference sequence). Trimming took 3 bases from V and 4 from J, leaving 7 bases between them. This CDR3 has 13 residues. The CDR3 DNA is TGTGCCAGTAGTATTAGGGGGTACAATGAGCAGTTCTTC. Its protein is CASSIRGYNEQFF.

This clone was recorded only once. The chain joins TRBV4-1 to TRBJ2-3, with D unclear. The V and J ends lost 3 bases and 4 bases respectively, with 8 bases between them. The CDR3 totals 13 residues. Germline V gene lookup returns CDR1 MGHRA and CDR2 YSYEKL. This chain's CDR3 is CASSHPPADTQYF. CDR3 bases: TGCGCCAGCAGCCATCCCCCCGCAGATACGCAGTATTTT.

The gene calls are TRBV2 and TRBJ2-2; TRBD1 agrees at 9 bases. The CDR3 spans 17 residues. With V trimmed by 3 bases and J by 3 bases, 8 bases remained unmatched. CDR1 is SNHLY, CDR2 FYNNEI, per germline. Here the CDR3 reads CASSDWGTGSYTGELFF. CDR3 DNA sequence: TGTGCCAGCAGTGATTGGGGGACAGGGTCCTACACCGGGGAGCTGTTTTTT.

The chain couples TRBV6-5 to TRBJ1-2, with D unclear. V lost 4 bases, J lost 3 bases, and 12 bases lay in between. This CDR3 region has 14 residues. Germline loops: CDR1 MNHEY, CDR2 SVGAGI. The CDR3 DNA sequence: TGTGCCAGCAGTTTTGGCAAAGAGGACTATGGCTACACCTTC. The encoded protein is CASSFGKEDYGYTF.

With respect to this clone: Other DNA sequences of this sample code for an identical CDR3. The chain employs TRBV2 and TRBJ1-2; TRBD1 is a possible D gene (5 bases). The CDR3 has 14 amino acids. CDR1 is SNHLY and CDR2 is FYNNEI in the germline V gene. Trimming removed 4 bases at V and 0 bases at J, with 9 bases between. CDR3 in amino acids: CASSGPGTNYGYTF. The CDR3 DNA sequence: TGTGCCAGCAGTGGTCCAGGGACTAACTATGGCTACACCTTC.

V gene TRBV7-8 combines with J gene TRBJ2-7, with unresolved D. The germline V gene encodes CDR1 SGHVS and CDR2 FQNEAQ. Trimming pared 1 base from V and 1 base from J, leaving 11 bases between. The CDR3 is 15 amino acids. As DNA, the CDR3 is TGTGCCAGCAGCTTAGGTCCAGAGGTATCCTACGAGCAGTACTTC. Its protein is CASSLGPEVSYEQYF.

CDR3 protein: CSARLITEAFF. The CDR3 DNA follows: TGCAGTGCTAGACTAATCACTGAAGCTTTCTTT. The chain is built from TRBV20-1 and TRBJ1-1; no clear D gene. The CDR3 has 11 residues. From germline, CDR1 is DFQATT and CDR2 SNEGSKA (reference sequence). V gave up 2 bases and J gave up 4 bases, with 5 bases separating them.

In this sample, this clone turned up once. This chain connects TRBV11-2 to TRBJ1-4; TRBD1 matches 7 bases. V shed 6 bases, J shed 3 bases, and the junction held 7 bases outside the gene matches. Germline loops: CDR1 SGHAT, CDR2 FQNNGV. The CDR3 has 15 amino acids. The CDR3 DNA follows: TGTGCCAGCAGACTCAGGGGGGCGGCTAATGAAAAACTGTTTTTT. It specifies CASRLRGAANEKLFF.

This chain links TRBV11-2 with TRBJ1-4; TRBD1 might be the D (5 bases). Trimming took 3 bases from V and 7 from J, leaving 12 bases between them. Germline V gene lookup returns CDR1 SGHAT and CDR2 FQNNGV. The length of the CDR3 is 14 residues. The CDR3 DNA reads TGTGCCAGCAGCTTGGGGGGTGGGGGTGAAAAACTGTTTTTT. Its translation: CASSLGGGGEKLFF.

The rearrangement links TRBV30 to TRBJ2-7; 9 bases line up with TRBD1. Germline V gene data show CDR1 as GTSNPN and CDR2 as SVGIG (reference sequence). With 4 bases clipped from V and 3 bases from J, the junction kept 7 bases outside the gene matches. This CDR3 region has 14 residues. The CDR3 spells CAWIRTGAFYEQYF. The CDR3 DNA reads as TGTGCCTGGATCCGGACAGGGGCGTTCTACGAGCAGTACTTC. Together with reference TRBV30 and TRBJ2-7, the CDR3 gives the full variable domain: SQTIHQWPATLVQPVGSPLSLECTVEGTSNPNLYWYRQAAGRGLQLLFYSVGIGQISSEVPQNLSASRPQDRQFILSSKKLLLSDSGFYLCAWIRTGAFYEQYFGPGTRLTVT.

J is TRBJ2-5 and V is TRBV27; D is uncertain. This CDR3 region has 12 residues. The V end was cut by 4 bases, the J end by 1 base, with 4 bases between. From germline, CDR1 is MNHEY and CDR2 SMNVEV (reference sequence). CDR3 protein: CASSSSQETQYF. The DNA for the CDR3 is TGTGCCAGCAGTTCTTCCCAAGAGACCCAGTACTTC.